This TCR beta chain was recorded in a study of blood T cell repertoires in COVID-19. Looking at the study overall: PBMCs, B-cell-depleted T cells, or T cells provided the cDNA or gDNA that made up the material.

Study processing details: Estimation of nucleated cell counts was performed using reference gene primer amplification. Sequenced by immunoSEQ multiplex PCR; TCRdb stores in-frame clones only, minus some. That table is the source of V, J and clone size, and D and trimming were worked out from the DNA. Among 150,000 to 200,000 clones listed, about four fifths were seen once. V lost 7 bases to trimming and J lost 5 bases, with 18 bases between them. This CDR3 has 14 residues. Germline-derived CDR1 and CDR2 are MNHEY and SVGAGI. Participants reported their clinical history, and cohort assignment relied on those reports.

The J gene is TRBJ2-7, the V gene TRBV6-5, with a weak D call TRBD2 (6 bases). Material: PBMCs or T cells enriched from blood (not recorded which). The receptor comes from a woman aged 55-69 years who had recovered from COVID-19. CDR3 DNA: TGTGCCAGCACCCCCATAGGACTATCCAACGAGCAGTACTTC. Protein: CASTPIGLSNEQYF.